This entry features one T cell receptor beta chain sequence. Its antigen remains undetermined. No per-base quality is available; no much larger clone lies one base away. The data were taken from a study of OX40 agonist ivuxolimab in advanced cancers. For the wider study: Ivuxolimab was a fully human IgG2 agonistic monoclonal antibody targeting the costimulatory receptor OX40 (CD134). Intravenous ivuxolimab was administered to patients every 2 weeks at six dose levels: 0.01, 0.1, 0.3, 1.5, 3 and 10 mg/kg. Among the 52 dose-escalation patients, about 19 had hepatocellular carcinoma, 15 or so melanoma, 9 renal cell carcinoma and 9 head and neck cancer. A male proportion of 75% to 85% and a mean age of approximately 60 years, ranging from roughly 23 to 79, were recorded for the dose-escalation cohort. Prior anti-PD-1, anti-PD-L1 or anti-CTLA-4 therapy was permitted, and checkpoint inhibitors had been received by 40% to 50% of dose-escalation patients. Partial responses occurred in three dose-escalation patients: two with cutaneous melanoma and one with hepatocellular carcinoma. Peripheral TCRbeta sequencing was intended to test whether TCR sequence diversity was altered and clonal T-cell expansion was caused by ivuxolimab. The paper covers the monotherapy dose-escalation part of the phase I ivuxolimab trial, which included N of about 56 patients. Overall study outcomes, separate from this receptor: The antigen specificity of the clonally expanded peripheral T cells was not determined. In the 0.1-3.0 mg/kg groups, partial responders had among the lowest normalized peripheral clonal expansion, particularly in CD8+ T cells. On average, CD8+ T cells showed more expanded clones than CD4+ T cells after ivuxolimab. At doses of 0.1 to 3.0 mg/kg, clonal expansion of both CD4+ and CD8+ T cells in blood was seen between baseline and week 6. Low levels of normalized T-cell clonal expansion were also seen in some patients who did not respond.

Genomic DNA was isolated from the sorted cells so that the TCRbeta CDR3 region could be sequenced. TCRbeta CDR3 regions were sequenced using the immunoSEQ Assay. TCRdb took this table from immuneACCESS and kept in-frame rearrangements with V and J called. Such tables lack part of the clones; where checked against another copy, unresolved V genes explain under half of the gap, and the rest is unexplained. The sample yields some 74,000 clones; around 94% were counted once. The top ten hold over 9% of the sample. Patients with a history of autoimmune disease or receiving systemic immunosuppression were excluded from the trial. Peripheral blood for TCR sequencing was drawn from every dose cohort at baseline, at cycle 4 day 1 and at cycle 7 day 1. The samples were drawn from a first-in-human, open-label, multicenter phase I dose-escalation trial of ivuxolimab. Adults with locally advanced or metastatic melanoma, renal cell carcinoma, hepatocellular carcinoma or head and neck squamous cell carcinoma were enrolled in the trial. CD4+ and CD8+ T cells were sorted separately from peripheral blood before TCR sequencing.

According to the germline V gene (reference sequence), CDR1 reads SEHNR and CDR2 reads FQNEAQ. From the cysteine up to the phenylalanine, the CDR3 has a length of 16 residues. Of all the DNA, just the CDR3 is kept, 48 bases in frame from base 1. The TCR originated in an adult with an advanced solid tumor such as melanoma, head and neck, liver or kidney cancer. This sample comprised CD4+ or CD8+ T cells sorted from blood, obtained in a trial of the OX40 agonist ivuxolimab. Recombination joined TRBV7-9 with TRBJ2-5, with 9 central nucleotides matching TRBD2. The J call may not be correct, given that the DNA end is closer to TRBJ2-7. The CDR3: CASSGRLAAPSYEQYF. The sequence in DNA is TGTGCCAGCAGCGGAAGACTAGCGGCCCCCTCCTACGAGCAGTACTTC.